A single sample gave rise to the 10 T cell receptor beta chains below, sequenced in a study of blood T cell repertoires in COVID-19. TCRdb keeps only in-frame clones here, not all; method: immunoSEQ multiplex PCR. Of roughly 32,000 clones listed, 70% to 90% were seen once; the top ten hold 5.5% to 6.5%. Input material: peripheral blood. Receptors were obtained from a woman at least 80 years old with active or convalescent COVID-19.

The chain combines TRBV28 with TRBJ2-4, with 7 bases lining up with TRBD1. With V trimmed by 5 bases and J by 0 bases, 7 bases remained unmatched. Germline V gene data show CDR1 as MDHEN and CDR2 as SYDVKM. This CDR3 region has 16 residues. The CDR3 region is CASSPTGALAKNIQYF. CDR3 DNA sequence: TGTGCCAGCAGTCCTACAGGGGCTTTAGCCAAAAACATTCAGTACTTC.

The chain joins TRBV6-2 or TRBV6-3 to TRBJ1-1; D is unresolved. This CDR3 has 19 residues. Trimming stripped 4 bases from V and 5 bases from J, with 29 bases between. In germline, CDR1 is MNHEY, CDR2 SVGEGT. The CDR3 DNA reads TGTGCCAGCAGTTCCGCCATTGAGGACTTTAGGCCGGGTAAGACTGAAGCTTTCTTT. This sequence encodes CASSSAIEDFRPGKTEAFF.

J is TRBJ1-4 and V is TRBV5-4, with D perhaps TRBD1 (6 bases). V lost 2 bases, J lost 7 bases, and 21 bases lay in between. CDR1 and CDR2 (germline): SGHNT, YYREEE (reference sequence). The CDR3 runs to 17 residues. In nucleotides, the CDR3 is TGTGCCAGCAGCTTTAAGACAGGTTCCACCTCGGGTGAAAAACTGTTTTTT. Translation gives CASSFKTGSTSGEKLFF.

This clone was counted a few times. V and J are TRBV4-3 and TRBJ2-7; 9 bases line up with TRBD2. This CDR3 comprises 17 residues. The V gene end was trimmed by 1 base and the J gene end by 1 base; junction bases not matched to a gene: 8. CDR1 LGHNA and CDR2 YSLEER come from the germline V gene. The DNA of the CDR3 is TGCGCCAGCAGCCAAGCCTTAAGCGGGAGGTTTTCCTACGAGCAGTACTTC. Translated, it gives CASSQALSGRFSYEQYF.

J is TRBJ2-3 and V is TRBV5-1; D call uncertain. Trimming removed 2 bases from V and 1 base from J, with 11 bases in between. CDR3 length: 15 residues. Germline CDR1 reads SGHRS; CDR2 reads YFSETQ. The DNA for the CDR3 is TGCGCCAGCAGCTTAGGAGTGGGTGGCACAGATACGCAGTATTTT. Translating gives CASSLGVGGTDTQYF.

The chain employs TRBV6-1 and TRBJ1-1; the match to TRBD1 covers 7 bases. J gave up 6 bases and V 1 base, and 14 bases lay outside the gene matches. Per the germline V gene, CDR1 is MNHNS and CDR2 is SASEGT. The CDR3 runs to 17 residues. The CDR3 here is CASSEEVGGVRRSEAFF. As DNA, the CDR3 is TGTGCCAGCAGTGAAGAGGTAGGGGGCGTGAGGAGGTCTGAAGCTTTCTTT.

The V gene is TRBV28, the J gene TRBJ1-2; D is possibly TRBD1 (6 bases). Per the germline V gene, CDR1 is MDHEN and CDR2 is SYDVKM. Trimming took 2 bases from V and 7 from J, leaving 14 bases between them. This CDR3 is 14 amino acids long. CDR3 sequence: CASSLPGQIFGYTF. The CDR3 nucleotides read TGTGCCAGCAGTTTACCCGGACAGATCTTTGGCTACACCTTC.

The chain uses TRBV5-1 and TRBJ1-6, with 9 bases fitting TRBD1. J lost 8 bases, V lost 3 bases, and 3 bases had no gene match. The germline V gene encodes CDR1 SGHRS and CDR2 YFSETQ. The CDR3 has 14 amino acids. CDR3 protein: CASSSQGADSPLHF. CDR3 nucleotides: TGCGCCAGCAGCTCACAGGGGGCGGATTCACCCCTCCACTTT.

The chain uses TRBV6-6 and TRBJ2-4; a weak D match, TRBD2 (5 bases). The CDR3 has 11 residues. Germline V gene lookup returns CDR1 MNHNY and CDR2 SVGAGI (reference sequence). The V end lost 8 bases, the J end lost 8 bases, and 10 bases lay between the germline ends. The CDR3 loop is CASLAGDIQYF. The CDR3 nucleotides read TGTGCCAGCCTCGCCGGGGACATTCAGTACTTC.

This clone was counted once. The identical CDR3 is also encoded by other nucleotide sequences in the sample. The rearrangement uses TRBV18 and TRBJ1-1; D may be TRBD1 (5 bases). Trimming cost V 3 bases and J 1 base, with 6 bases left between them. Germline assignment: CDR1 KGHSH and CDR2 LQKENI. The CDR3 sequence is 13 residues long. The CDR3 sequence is CASSPGQNTEAFF. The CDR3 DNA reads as TGTGCCAGCTCACCTGGACAGAACACTGAAGCTTTCTTT.